A selection of T cell receptor beta chains follows, all from one sample in a study of cytomegalovirus exposure and HLA in healthy donors. Assay: immunoSEQ multiplex PCR; the TCRdb copy retains only in-frame clones and omits some. In total, the table holds 65,000 to 95,000 clones. Specimen: PBMCs. Receptor source: a woman in her fifties or sixties in good health and CMV-seronegative. Both conserved end residues are part of each CDR3. A D gene is named only where the DNA matches it firmly.

d_call,v_call,j_call,cdr3_aa,cdr3_nt
TRBD1,TRBV5-8,TRBJ1-2,CASSPTGTGNYGYTF,TGTGCCAGCAGCCCGACCGGGACAGGGAACTATGGCTACACCTTC
TRBD2,TRBV30,TRBJ2-7,CAWSHLLAGGPNEQYF,TGTGCCTGGAGTCATCTGCTAGCGGGAGGGCCCAACGAGCAGTACTTC
NA,TRBV28,TRBJ1-2,CASSFQYGYTF,TGTGCCAGCAGTTTCCAATATGGCTACACCTTC
NA,TRBV7-2,TRBJ1-5,CASSFPGLGQPQHF,TGTGCCAGCAGCTTCCCAGGGCTCGGTCAGCCCCAGCATTTT
TRBD2,TRBV7-6,TRBJ2-7,CASSPELLAGGPSEQYF,TGTGCCAGCAGCCCGGAGTTACTAGCGGGAGGGCCAAGCGAGCAGTACTTC
NA,TRBV28,TRBJ2-3,CASSLSVGTDTQYF,TGTGCCAGCAGTTTATCTGTTGGCACAGATACGCAGTATTTT
NA,TRBV7-9,TRBJ1-3,CASSPTGPGGNTIYF,TGTGCCAGCAGCCCAACAGGGCCGGGTGGAAACACCATATATTTT
TRBD1,TRBV5-4,TRBJ2-7,CASSYSGQGRYEQYF,TGTGCCAGCAGCTATAGCGGACAGGGACGTTACGAGCAGTACTTC
TRBD2,TRBV5-4,TRBJ2-5,CASSLALDGRGKETQYF,TGTGCCAGCAGCTTGGCGTTGGACGGGAGGGGGAAAGAGACCCAGTACTTC
TRBD2,TRBV27,TRBJ2-7,CASRRPGASGLYEQYF,TGTGCCAGCAGGCGGCCTGGGGCTAGCGGGCTTTACGAGCAGTACTTC
NA,TRBV9,TRBJ2-2,CASSVGYSGELFF,TGTGCCAGCAGCGTCGGTTATAGCGGGGAGCTGTTTTTT
NA,TRBV6-1,TRBJ1-2,CASSEGLYGYTF,TGTGCCAGCAGTGAAGGTTTATATGGCTACACCTTC
NA,TRBV28,TRBJ2-5,CASSEDRRRGETQYF,TGTGCCAGCAGTGAAGACAGGCGGCGTGGAGAGACCCAGTACTTC
TRBD1,TRBV5-4,TRBJ2-7,CASRPGGTGGSEQYF,TGTGCCAGCAGGCCTGGGGGGACAGGGGGCAGCGAGCAGTACTTC
NA,TRBV14,TRBJ2-3,CASSQAQETDTQYF,TGTGCCAGCAGCCAAGCGCAGGAAACAGATACGCAGTATTTT
TRBD2,TRBV18,TRBJ2-2,CASSPAGTRDTGELFF,TGTGCCAGCTCACCAGCCGGGACTAGAGACACCGGGGAGCTGTTTTTT
TRBD2,TRBV2,TRBJ2-7,CASSELAGAWEQYF,TGTGCCAGCAGTGAACTAGCGGGAGCGTGGGAGCAGTACTTC
TRBD2,TRBV6-1,TRBJ2-1,CASSEELAGVYNEQFF,TGTGCCAGTAGTGAAGAACTAGCGGGAGTCTACAATGAGCAGTTCTTC
NA,TRBV18,TRBJ2-2,CASSPRSNTGELFF,TGTGCCAGCTCACCGCGATCGAACACCGGGGAGCTGTTTTTT
NA,TRBV21-1,TRBJ2-1,CASSTRLAGGPNNEQFF,TGTGCCAGCAGCACGCGACTAGCGGGAGGGCCGAACAATGAGCAGTTCTTC
TRBD1,TRBV7-8,TRBJ1-2,CASSLDRDYGYTF,TGTGCCAGCAGCTTGGACAGGGACTATGGCTACACCTTC
TRBD2,TRBV5-4,TRBJ2-7,CASRPLAGATYEQYF,TGTGCCAGCAGGCCACTAGCGGGGGCGACCTACGAGCAGTACTTC
NA,TRBV30,TRBJ1-2,CAWGVQGNYGYTF,TGTGCCTGGGGTGTACAGGGAAACTATGGCTACACCTTC
TRBD2,TRBV19,TRBJ2-3,CASSPTRMASGSVADTQYF,TGTGCCAGTAGTCCGACTAGGATGGCTAGCGGGAGTGTCGCAGATACGCAGTATTTT
NA,TRBV15,TRBJ1-4,CATSSRGRSEKLFF,TGTGCCACCAGCAGCAGGGGTAGGAGTGAAAAACTGTTTTTT
NA,TRBV4-3,TRBJ2-2,CASSLGTLNTGELFF,TGCGCCAGCAGCCTCGGGACACTTAACACCGGGGAGCTGTTTTTT
NA,TRBV9,TRBJ2-7,CASSVLSVAAIYEQYF,TGTGCCAGCAGCGTACTTTCCGTAGCGGCCATTTACGAGCAGTACTTC
TRBD1,TRBV20-1,TRBJ1-4,CSAARDRQFF,TGCAGTGCTGCCCGGGACAGGCAATTTTTT
TRBD1,TRBV4-1,TRBJ1-1,CASSPLMKTGYTEAFF,TGCGCCAGCAGCCCCCTTATGAAGACAGGGTACACTGAAGCTTTCTTT
NA,TRBV30,TRBJ1-3,CARDGGAGNTIYF,TGTGCCCGAGACGGAGGAGCTGGAAACACCATATATTTT
NA,TRBV2,TRBJ2-2,CASQRQYTGELFF,TGTGCCAGCCAGAGACAGTACACCGGGGAGCTGTTTTTT
NA,TRBV11-2,TRBJ1-4,CASSPNSRLEKLFF,TGTGCCAGCAGCCCGAACTCTAGACTTGAAAAACTGTTTTTT
NA,TRBV2,TRBJ2-7,CASSEGGLGQYF,TGTGCCAGCAGTGAAGGTGGGCTGGGGCAGTACTTC
TRBD2,TRBV4-1,TRBJ2-3,CASSQDAGGGGTDTQYF,TGCGCCAGCAGCCAAGATGCGGGAGGGGGAGGCACAGATACGCAGTATTTT
TRBD1,TRBV27,TRBJ2-2,CASSLDRGTGELFF,TGTGCCAGCAGTTTGGACAGGGGCACCGGGGAGCTGTTTTTT
TRBD1,TRBV10-3,TRBJ1-1,CAATGGRDTEAFF,TGTGCCGCCACAGGGGGCCGGGACACTGAAGCTTTCTTT
NA,TRBV9,TRBJ2-1,CASGLYGTYNEQFF,TGTGCCAGCGGCTTATACGGGACTTACAATGAGCAGTTCTTC
TRBD1,TRBV2,TRBJ1-2,CASIQGEDYGYTF,TGTGCCAGCATTCAGGGGGAGGACTATGGCTACACCTTC
NA,TRBV9,TRBJ2-1,CASSEGPGRGEQFF,TGTGCCAGCAGCGAGGGCCCCGGTCGGGGTGAGCAGTTCTTC
NA,TRBV7-9,TRBJ1-3,CASSSGGSGNTIYF,TGTGCCAGCAGCTCGGGGGGCTCTGGAAACACCATATATTTT
NA,TRBV28,TRBJ2-7,CASSLEQGPSEQYF,TGTGCCAGCAGTTTGGAGCAGGGGCCCTCCGAGCAGTACTTC
TRBD2,TRBV9,TRBJ2-1,CASSPLPGTRNNEQFF,TGTGCCAGCAGCCCACTCCCCGGGACTAGAAACAATGAGCAGTTCTTC
TRBD1,TRBV5-4,TRBJ1-1,CASSLSTGHSTEAFF,TGTGCCAGCAGCTTGTCGACAGGGCACTCCACTGAAGCTTTCTTT
TRBD2,TRBV5-4,TRBJ2-5,CASSLAGTTQTQYF,TGTGCCAGCAGCTTGGCCGGGACTACGCAGACCCAGTACTTC
TRBD2,TRBV7-3,TRBJ2-2,CASSLTRTSVYTGELFF,TGTGCCAGCAGCTTAACGCGGACTAGCGTCTACACCGGGGAGCTGTTTTTT
TRBD2,TRBV7-3,TRBJ2-1,CASSLGEGTEQFF,TGTGCCAGCAGCTTAGGGGAGGGCACTGAGCAGTTCTTC
NA,TRBV30,TRBJ1-4,CAWSAPRAVGEKLFF,TGTGCCTGGAGTGCCCCCAGGGCGGTAGGGGAAAAACTGTTTTTT
TRBD1,TRBV5-1,TRBJ1-4,CASSLGDRATNEKLFF,TGCGCCAGCAGCCTGGGGGACAGGGCAACTAATGAAAAACTGTTTTTT
TRBD2,TRBV7-2,TRBJ2-1,CASSFGTSGNEQFF,TGTGCCAGCAGCTTTGGGACTAGCGGCAATGAGCAGTTCTTC
TRBD1,TRBV4-1,TRBJ1-2,CASSQDTRTGGNYGYTF,TGCGCCAGCAGCCAAGATACTCGAACAGGGGGCAACTATGGCTACACCTTC
NA,TRBV28,TRBJ2-1,CASSLGLTYNEQFF,TGTGCCAGCAGTTTAGGCTTAACCTACAATGAGCAGTTCTTC
TRBD2,TRBV4-2,TRBJ2-5,CASSQEPSGSKETQYF,TGTGCCAGCAGCCAAGAGCCTAGCGGGAGCAAAGAGACCCAGTACTTC
NA,TRBV5-5,TRBJ1-2,CASSLVGGVYGYTF,TGTGCCAGCAGCTTGGTAGGGGGGGTCTATGGCTACACCTTC
NA,TRBV19,TRBJ1-2,CASSSTGLRSYGYTF,TGTGCCAGTAGTAGCACAGGGTTGAGGTCCTATGGCTACACCTTC
NA,TRBV5-1,TRBJ1-1,CASSLGAYELTEAFF,TGCGCCAGCAGCTTGGGGGCTTACGAGCTCACTGAAGCTTTCTTT
NA,TRBV5-1,TRBJ2-7,CASSSDSYEQYF,TGCGCCAGCAGCTCGGACAGTTACGAGCAGTACTTC
TRBD2,TRBV7-9,TRBJ2-7,CASSFGSSGTSSYEQYF,TGTGCCAGCAGCTTCGGGTCTAGCGGGACTAGCTCCTACGAGCAGTACTTC
NA,TRBV2,TRBJ1-1,CASKTGLDTEAFF,TGTGCCAGCAAAACAGGGCTCGACACTGAAGCTTTCTTT
TRBD1,TRBV4-3,TRBJ1-2,CASSQDRGQPFNYGYTF,TGCGCCAGCAGCCAAGATAGGGGACAGCCATTTAACTATGGCTACACCTTC